The 12 T cell receptor beta chains below all came from one sample that was sequenced in a study of T cell repertoires in cytomegalovirus infection. TCRdb redid the calling of the reads with MiXCR, one entry per CDR3 protein. Of about 150,000 distinct CDR3 sequences in the sample, around 20% are singletons; the top ten hold roughly 9.7%. What was sequenced was PBMCs. The receptors stem from a human donor in good health (CMV status not recorded). Some clones in this sample may be carry-over from other donors' samples.

This clonotype appeared a few times. The genes are TRBV7-2 and TRBJ2-5, with 7 nucleotides matching TRBD2. V shed 5 bases and J 7 bases; nucleotides not matched to a gene: 1. Germline-derived CDR1 and CDR2 are SGHTA and FQGNSA. The CDR3 spans 11 residues. CDR3 DNA: TGTGCCAGCAGCCGCGGGGGGACCCAGTACTTC. Translated, it gives CASSRGGTQYF.

This clonotype was picked up many times. The chain employs TRBV29-1 and TRBJ2-2, with D unclear. Germline V gene sequence: CDR1 SQVTM, CDR2 ANQGSEA. Trimming shortened V by 4 bases and J by 7 bases, and 4 bases separated the two germline ends. This CDR3 has 10 residues. The CDR3 protein is CSVGDGELFF. CDR3 DNA: TGCAGCGTTGGAGACGGGGAGCTGTTTTTT.

This clonotype was recorded once. At one of its ends the junction is not consistent with the germline gene, which may arise from a read error. V usage is TRBV6-1 and J usage is TRBJ1-6, with unresolved D. Germline V gene sequence: CDR1 MNHNS, CDR2 SASEGT. CDR3 length: 13 amino acids. The DNA for the CDR3 is TGTGCCAGCAAGGGCATCTCGAATTCACCCCTCCTCTTT. Residues: CASKGISNSPLLF.

A single count supports this clonotype. V gene TRBV28 combines with J gene TRBJ1-2; no clear D gene. CDR3 length: 14 amino acids. Trimming cost V 7 bases and J 4 bases, with 16 bases left between them. Germline CDR1 and CDR2: MDHEN and SYDVKM. The CDR3 nucleotides are TGTGCCAGCATGGCTTCGGGCCTCCTCTATGGCTACACCTTC. This sequence encodes CASMASGLLYGYTF.

The chain couples TRBV29-1 to TRBJ2-2; D may be TRBD1 or TRBD2 (5 bases each). CDR1 is SQVTM, CDR2 ANQGSEA, per germline. The CDR3 sequence is 13 residues long. Trimming left V 3 bases short and J 6 bases short, with 11 bases between. CDR3: CSVERGSAGELFF. CDR3 coding DNA: TGCAGCGTTGAGAGGGGTTCGGCCGGGGAGCTGTTTTTT.

This clonotype was recorded at least ten times. The chain uses TRBV12-3 or TRBV12-4 and TRBJ1-5, with 7 bases lining up with TRBD1. The V and J ends lost 2 bases and 7 bases, in that order; junction bases with no gene match: 5. The CDR3 sequence is 14 residues long. Written as DNA, the CDR3 is TGTGCCAGCAGTTTATCAGGGGGGGAACAGCCCCAGCATTTT. It specifies CASSLSGGEQPQHF.

The V and J genes are TRBV7-3 and TRBJ2-1, with TRBD2 matching over 9 bases. CDR1 is SGHTA, CDR2 FQGTGA, per germline. After removal of 8 bases from V and 10 bases from J, the junction contained 9 bases not matched to a gene. The CDR3 spans 13 residues. CDR3 sequence (DNA): TGTGCCAGCCAGCGGGGGGCTAGCGAGGAGCAGTTCTTC. Its protein is CASQRGASEEQFF.

This clonotype was counted only a few times. The rearrangement joins TRBV11-2 to TRBJ2-1; tentative D call: TRBD1 (6 bases). The V end lost 5 bases, the J end lost 8 bases, and 13 bases lay between the germline ends. The CDR3 is made up of 13 amino acids. Germline loops: CDR1 SGHAT, CDR2 FQNNGV. This CDR3 reads CASSQFKGDEQFF. The CDR3 nucleotides are TGTGCCAGCAGCCAATTCAAGGGGGATGAGCAGTTCTTC.

The chain is built from TRBV9 and TRBJ2-2; the D gene is possibly TRBD1 (5 bases). Trimming shortened V by 3 bases and J by 8 bases, and 20 bases separated the two germline ends. From germline, CDR1 is SGDLS and CDR2 YYNGEE. This CDR3 is 16 amino acids long. The CDR3 sequence is CASSARQGTPPGELFF. CDR3 nucleotides: TGTGCCAGCAGCGCCCGCCAGGGTACCCCGCCGGGGGAGCTGTTTTTT.

This clonotype was observed a handful of times. The chain has TRBV10-3 and TRBJ2-3; 10 positions match TRBD2. After removal of 3 bases from V and 5 bases from J, the junction contained 2 bases not matched to a gene. Germline CDR1 is ENHRY and CDR2 is SYGVKD. The length of the CDR3 is 14 residues. The DNA of the CDR3 is TGTGCCATCAGTGAACCTAGCGGGGGAGATACGCAGTATTTT. This translates into CAISEPSGGDTQYF.

The V and J genes are TRBV28 and TRBJ2-7; D is perhaps TRBD2 (6 bases). The germline gives CDR1 MDHEN, CDR2 SYDVKM. Trimming cost V 5 bases and J 6 bases, with 17 bases left between them. This CDR3 region has 14 residues. CDR3 in amino acids: CASSPGLSISEQYF. The DNA of the CDR3 is TGTGCCAGCAGTCCGGGACTTTCAATAAGCGAGCAGTACTTC.

This clonotype appeared once. J is TRBJ2-7 and V is TRBV19; D is unclear. The ends were cut back, 0 bases at V and 3 bases at J, with 6 bases in the middle. CDR1 is LNHDA and CDR2 is SQIVND in the germline V gene (reference sequence). The CDR3 has 13 amino acids. CDR3 nucleotides: TGTGCCAGTAGTATAGAGGAACGCTACGAGCAGTACTTC. Translated: CASSIEERYEQYF.